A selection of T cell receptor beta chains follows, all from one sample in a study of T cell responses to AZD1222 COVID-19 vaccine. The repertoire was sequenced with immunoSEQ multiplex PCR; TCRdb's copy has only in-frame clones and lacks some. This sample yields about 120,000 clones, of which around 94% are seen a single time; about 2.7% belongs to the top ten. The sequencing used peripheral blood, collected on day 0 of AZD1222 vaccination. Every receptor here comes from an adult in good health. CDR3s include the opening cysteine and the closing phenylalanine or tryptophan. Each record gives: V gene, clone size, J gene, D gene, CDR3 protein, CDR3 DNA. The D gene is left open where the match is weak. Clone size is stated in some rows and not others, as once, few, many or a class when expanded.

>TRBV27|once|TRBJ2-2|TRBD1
CASSFQVGQVGPGELFF
TGTGCCAGCAGTTTTCAAGTGGGACAGGTCGGTCCCGGGGAGCTGTTTTTT
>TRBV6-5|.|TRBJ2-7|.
CASTPSYPTYEQYF
TGTGCCAGCACCCCTAGCTACCCGACCTACGAGCAGTACTTC
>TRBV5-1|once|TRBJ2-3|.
CASSLMDSQEGDTQYF
TGCGCCAGCAGCCTCATGGACTCCCAGGAGGGGGATACGCAGTATTTT
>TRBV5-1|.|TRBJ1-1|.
CASSLAGGVPNTEAFF
TGCGCCAGCAGCTTGGCCGGGGGGGTCCCGAACACTGAAGCTTTCTTT
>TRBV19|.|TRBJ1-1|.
CASRSQGQFGEAFF
TGTGCCAGTAGGTCACAGGGCCAGTTCGGTGAAGCTTTCTTT
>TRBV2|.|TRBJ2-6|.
CATIQEFVLTF
TGTGCCACTATTCAGGAGTTTGTCCTGACTTTC
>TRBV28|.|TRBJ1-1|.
CASSEGTFAEAFF
TGTGCCAGCAGTGAGGGGACTTTCGCTGAAGCTTTCTTT
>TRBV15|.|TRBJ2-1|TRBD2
CATSPGVAGGEQFF
TGTGCCACCAGCCCTGGGGTAGCGGGAGGGGAGCAGTTCTTC
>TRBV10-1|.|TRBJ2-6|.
CASTWAGANVLTF
TGCGCCAGCACGTGGGCTGGGGCCAACGTCCTGACTTTC
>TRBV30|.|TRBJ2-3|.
CAWSRNVGRVTDTQYF
TGTGCCTGGAGTAGAAACGTGGGCAGGGTCACAGATACGCAGTATTTT
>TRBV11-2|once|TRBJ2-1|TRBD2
CASRRPGLAGEISYNEQFF
TGTGCCAGCAGGCGTCCGGGACTAGCGGGAGAGATCTCCTACAATGAGCAGTTCTTC
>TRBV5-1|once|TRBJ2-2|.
CASSPMTGTTGELFF
TGCGCCAGCAGCCCCATGACAGGAACTACCGGGGAGCTGTTTTTT
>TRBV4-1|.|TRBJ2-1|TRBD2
CASSRLTGELAEEVINNEQFF
TGCGCCAGCAGCCGCCTCACTGGTGAACTAGCGGAGGAGGTAATCAACAATGAGCAGTTCTTC
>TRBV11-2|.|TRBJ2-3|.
CASSLVVRAGGADTQYF
TGTGCCAGCAGCTTAGTCGTAAGGGCCGGGGGAGCAGATACGCAGTATTTT
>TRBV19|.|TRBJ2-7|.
CASSTQGLSYEQYF
TGTGCCAGTAGTACTCAGGGACTTTCCTACGAGCAGTACTTC
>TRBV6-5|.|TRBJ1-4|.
CASSYSGPSGEKLFF
TGTGCCAGCAGTTACTCTGGGCCCTCGGGTGAAAAACTGTTTTTT
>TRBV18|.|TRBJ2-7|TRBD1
CASSPIPPQGAYEQYF
TGTGCCAGCTCACCGATTCCCCCGCAGGGGGCTTACGAGCAGTACTTC
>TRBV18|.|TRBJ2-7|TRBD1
CASSPSGTGGTYEQYF
TGTGCCAGCTCACCTAGTGGGACAGGGGGGACCTACGAGCAGTACTTC
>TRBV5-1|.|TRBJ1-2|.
CASSLLPQPQDSYTF
TGCGCCAGCAGCTTGCTACCCCAACCCCAGGATAGCTACACCTTC
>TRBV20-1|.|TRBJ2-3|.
CSASGQGGTDTQYF
TGCAGTGCTAGTGGGCAGGGGGGGACAGATACGCAGTATTTT
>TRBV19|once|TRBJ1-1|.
CASSIQGMNTEAFF
TGTGCCAGTAGTATCCAGGGGATGAACACTGAAGCTTTCTTT
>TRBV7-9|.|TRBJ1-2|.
CASSPLGGWDYGYTF
TGTGCCAGCAGCCCTCTTGGGGGTTGGGACTATGGCTACACCTTC
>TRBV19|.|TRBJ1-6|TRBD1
CASSIDLRDRGNSPLHF
TGTGCCAGTAGTATAGACTTGCGGGACAGGGGAAATTCACCCCTCCACTTT
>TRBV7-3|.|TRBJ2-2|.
CASSLMVNTGELFF
TGTGCCAGCAGCTTAATGGTGAACACCGGGGAGCTGTTTTTT
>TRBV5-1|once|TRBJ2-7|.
CASSLSGNEQYF
TGCGCCAGCAGCTTGTCCGGGAACGAGCAGTACTTC
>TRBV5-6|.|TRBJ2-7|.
CASSSDRAGEQYF
TGTGCCAGCAGCTCCGACAGGGCGGGAGAGCAGTACTTC
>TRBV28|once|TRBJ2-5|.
CASKDQTGSWDQYF
TGTGCCAGCAAAGATCAAACGGGGAGTTGGGACCAGTACTTC
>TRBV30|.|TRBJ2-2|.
CAWTWPTDTGELFF
TGTGCCTGGACTTGGCCAACGGACACCGGGGAGCTGTTTTTT
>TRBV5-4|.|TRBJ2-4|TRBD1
CASSFLQGAAKNIQYF
TGTGCCAGCAGCTTCCTTCAGGGGGCGGCCAAAAACATTCAGTACTTC
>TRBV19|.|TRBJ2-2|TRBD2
CASIVASGTPGELFF
TGTGCCAGTATAGTGGCCAGCGGGACCCCCGGGGAGCTGTTTTTT
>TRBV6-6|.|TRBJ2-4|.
CASSLPTGWSNIQYF
TGTGCCAGCAGTTTACCGACAGGCTGGTCAAACATTCAGTACTTC
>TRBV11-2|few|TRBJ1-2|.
CASSLVESQGYGYTF
TGTGCCAGCAGCTTAGTCGAGAGCCAGGGGTATGGCTACACCTTC
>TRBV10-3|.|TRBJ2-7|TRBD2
CAIRSGEGSYEQYF
TGTGCCATCAGATCGGGGGAGGGATCCTACGAGCAGTACTTC
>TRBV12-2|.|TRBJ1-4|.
CASRPHLYRAPDSHEKLFF
TGTGCAAGTCGCCCCCACCTTTACAGGGCGCCTGATTCACATGAAAAACTGTTTTTT
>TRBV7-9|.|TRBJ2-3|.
CASRHNPRTFVTDTQYF
TGTGCCAGCAGGCACAACCCCAGGACTTTTGTGACAGATACGCAGTATTTT
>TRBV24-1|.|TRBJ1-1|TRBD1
CATSDLRTGYTEAFF
TGTGCCACCAGTGACCTCCGGACAGGGTACACTGAAGCTTTCTTT
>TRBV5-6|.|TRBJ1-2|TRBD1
CASSPQGDYGYTF
TGTGCCAGCAGCCCCCAGGGGGACTATGGCTACACCTTC
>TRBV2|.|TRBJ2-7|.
CASSGEYEQYF
TGTGCCAGCAGTGGGGAGTACGAGCAGTACTTC
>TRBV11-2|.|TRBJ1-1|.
CASSEGPGRAFF
TGTGCCAGCAGCGAGGGTCCAGGTCGGGCTTTCTTT
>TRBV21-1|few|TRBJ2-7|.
CDPEEYEQYF
TGTGACCCGGAAGAGTACGAGCAGTACTTC
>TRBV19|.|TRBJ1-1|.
CASSAQMNTEAFF
TGTGCCAGTAGTGCACAGATGAACACTGAAGCTTTCTTT
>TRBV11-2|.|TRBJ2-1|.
CASSLIRGRYNEQFF
TGTGCCAGCAGCCTCATCCGGGGGAGGTACAATGAGCAGTTCTTC
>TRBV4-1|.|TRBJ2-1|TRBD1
CASSQVGTGTRGEGHRLWQFF
TGCGCCAGCAGCCAAGTCGGGACAGGGACTCGGGGGGAGGGCCATCGGTTGTGGCAGTTCTTC
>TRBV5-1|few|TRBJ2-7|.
CASRQGGTSYEQYF
TGCGCCAGCAGGCAGGGGGGCACCTCCTACGAGCAGTACTTC
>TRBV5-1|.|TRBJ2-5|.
CASSQSREGPQETQYF
TGCGCCAGCAGCCAATCCCGCGAGGGACCCCAAGAGACCCAGTACTTC
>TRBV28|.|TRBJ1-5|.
CAGVGGLGQPQHF
TGTGCCGGAGTGGGGGGGCTCGGTCAGCCCCAGCATTTT
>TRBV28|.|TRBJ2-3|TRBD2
CASSPQREGPRLAQYF
TGTGCCAGCAGCCCGCAGCGGGAGGGCCCCCGGTTGGCGCAGTATTTT
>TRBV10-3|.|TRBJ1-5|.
CAIRPGGSNQPQHF
TGTGCCATCAGACCCGGTGGTAGCAATCAGCCCCAGCATTTT
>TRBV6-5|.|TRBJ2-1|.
CASSYSRDEQFF
TGTGCCAGCAGTTACTCACGGGATGAGCAGTTCTTC
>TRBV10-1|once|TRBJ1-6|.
CASSDDLRPLHF
TGCGCCAGCAGTGACGATCTGCGACCCCTCCACTTT
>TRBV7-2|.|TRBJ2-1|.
CASSLTWGNEQFF
TGTGCCAGCAGCTTAACCTGGGGAAATGAGCAGTTCTTC
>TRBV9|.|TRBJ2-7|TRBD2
CASSVASGITYEQYF
TGTGCCAGCAGCGTAGCTAGCGGGATCACCTACGAGCAGTACTTC
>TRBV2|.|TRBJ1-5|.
CATTWGNNQPQHF
TGTGCCACAACGTGGGGGAACAATCAGCCCCAGCATTTT
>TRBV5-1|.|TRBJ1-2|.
CASSLESPEGGYTF
TGCGCCAGCAGCTTGGAGTCCCCCGAGGGTGGCTACACCTTC
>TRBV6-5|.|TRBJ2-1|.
CASLLAGGGEQFF
TGTGCCAGCTTGCTAGCAGGAGGAGGGGAGCAGTTCTTC